This paragraph reports one T cell receptor (beta chain). Its cognate antigen is unknown. The sample comes from a study of blood T cells in healthy people across ages. As for the study in general: Through template switching, about one barcoded beta molecule was captured per two T cells, as measured in model experiments.

J was trimmed by 7 bases and V by 2 bases; bases with no gene match: 13. The CDR3 contains 16 residues. The study, taken as a whole, reports: Roughly linear age-related decline in beta diversity appeared, significant by age approximately 40. With donor CMV status unknown, expanded clonotype changes were possibly confounded.

Next came a second PCR, run for about 6 to 12 cycles, which used a sample-barcoded 5' primer along with a J-beta primer mix. TCRdb ran MiXCR on the 5' RACE reads and lists one entry per CDR3 protein. The sample lists about 1.6 million distinct CDR3 sequences, about 31% occurring once. Sequenced input: blood. The TCR comes from a woman aged 30 to 39 in good health. V usage is TRBV12-3 or TRBV12-4 and J usage is TRBJ1-2; 7 nucleotides agree with TRBD1. This CDR3 reads CASSLRQGVGEVGYTF. The CDR3 DNA sequence: TGTGCCAGCAGTTTAAGACAGGGCGTGGGCGAGGTTGGCTACACCTTC.